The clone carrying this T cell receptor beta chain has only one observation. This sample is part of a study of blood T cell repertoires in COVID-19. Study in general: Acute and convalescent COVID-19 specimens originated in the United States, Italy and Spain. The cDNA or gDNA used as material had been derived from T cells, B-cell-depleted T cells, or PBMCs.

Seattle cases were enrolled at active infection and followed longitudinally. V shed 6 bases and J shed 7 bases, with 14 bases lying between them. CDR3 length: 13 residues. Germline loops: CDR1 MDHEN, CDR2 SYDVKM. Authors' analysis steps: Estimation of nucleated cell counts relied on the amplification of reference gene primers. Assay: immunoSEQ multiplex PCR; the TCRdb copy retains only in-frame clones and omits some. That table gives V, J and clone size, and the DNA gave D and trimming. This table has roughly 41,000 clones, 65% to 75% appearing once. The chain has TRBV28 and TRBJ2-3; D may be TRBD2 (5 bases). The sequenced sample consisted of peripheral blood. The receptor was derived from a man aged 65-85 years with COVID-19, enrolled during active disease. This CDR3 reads CASRSGSHYTQYF. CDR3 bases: TGTGCCAGCAGGTCGGGGTCCCATTATACGCAGTATTTT.